This T cell receptor (beta chain) was profiled in a study of T cells in Graves' hyperthyroidism and ophthalmopathy. Findings and caveats of the study: With a median lead of around 5.9 months before onset, the model predicted ophthalmopathy. Stable hyperthyroidism and ophthalmopathy were separated using 13 V-J signatures.

The CDR3 regions of TCR beta were amplified from RNA transcripts. First-round RT-PCR of the TCR CDR3 relied on the HTBI primer set. TCRdb reprocessed the multiplex PCR reads with MiXCR, giving one entry per CDR3 protein. The table includes roughly 740,000 distinct CDR3 sequences, about a sixth detected once. Patients counted as stable if ophthalmopathy did not develop within 18 months. The PBMCs studied were ones that came from approximately 9.9 ml fresh peripheral blood. The CDR3 runs 13 residues. CDR1 is MNHNS and CDR2 is SASEGT in the germline V gene. V was shortened by 2 bases and J by 7 bases, with 12 bases between the two germline ends. This clonotype was seen many times. Its specificity is not known.

The V call is TRBV6-1, the J call TRBJ2-7; D uncertain. This clonotype was sampled from a young man with Graves' hyperthyroidism. Sample: blood. CDR3 sequence (DNA): TGTGCCAGCAGTGAACACTTCGGAAGGGAGCAGTACTTC. As protein: CASSEHFGREQYF.